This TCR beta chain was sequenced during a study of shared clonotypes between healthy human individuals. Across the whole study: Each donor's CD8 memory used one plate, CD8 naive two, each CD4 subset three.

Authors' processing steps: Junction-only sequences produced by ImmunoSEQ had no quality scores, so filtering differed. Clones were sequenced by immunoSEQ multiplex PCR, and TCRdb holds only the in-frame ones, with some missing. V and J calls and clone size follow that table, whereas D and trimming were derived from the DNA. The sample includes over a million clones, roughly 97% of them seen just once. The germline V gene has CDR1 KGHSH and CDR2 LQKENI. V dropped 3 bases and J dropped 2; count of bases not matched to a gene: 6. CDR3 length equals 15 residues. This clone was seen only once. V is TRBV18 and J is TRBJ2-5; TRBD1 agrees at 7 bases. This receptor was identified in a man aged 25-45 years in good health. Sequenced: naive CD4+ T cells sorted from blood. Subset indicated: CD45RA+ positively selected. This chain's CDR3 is CASSPSWDRQETQYF. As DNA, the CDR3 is TGTGCCAGCTCACCGAGCTGGGACAGACAAGAGACCCAGTACTTC.